This TCR beta chain is from a study of PD-1 blockade in classical Hodgkin lymphoma. Brentuximab vedotin exposure varied among the patients, all of whom had relapsed after autologous stem cell transplantation. In its sample, this clone was seen a few times. Looked up from germline, CDR1 is SEHNR and CDR2 is FQNEAQ (reference sequence). The CDR3 is 15 residues long. Trimming shortened V by 4 bases and J by 4 bases, and 11 bases separated the two germline ends. Some clones are missing from TCRdb's copy, which holds only in-frame ones; the method was immunoSEQ multiplex PCR. This table holds about 31,000 clones, just over 70% found once.

This receptor was taken from a human donor with classical Hodgkin lymphoma. The specimen was peripheral blood mononuclear cells (PBMCs), collected before the second cycle of nivolumab. The rearrangement joins TRBV7-9 to TRBJ2-6; D assignment may be TRBD1 or TRBD2 (6 bases each). The chain's CDR3 is CASSSGAYGANVLTF. Here the CDR3 DNA reads TGTGCCAGCAGCTCGGGGGCATACGGGGCCAACGTCCTGACTTTC.